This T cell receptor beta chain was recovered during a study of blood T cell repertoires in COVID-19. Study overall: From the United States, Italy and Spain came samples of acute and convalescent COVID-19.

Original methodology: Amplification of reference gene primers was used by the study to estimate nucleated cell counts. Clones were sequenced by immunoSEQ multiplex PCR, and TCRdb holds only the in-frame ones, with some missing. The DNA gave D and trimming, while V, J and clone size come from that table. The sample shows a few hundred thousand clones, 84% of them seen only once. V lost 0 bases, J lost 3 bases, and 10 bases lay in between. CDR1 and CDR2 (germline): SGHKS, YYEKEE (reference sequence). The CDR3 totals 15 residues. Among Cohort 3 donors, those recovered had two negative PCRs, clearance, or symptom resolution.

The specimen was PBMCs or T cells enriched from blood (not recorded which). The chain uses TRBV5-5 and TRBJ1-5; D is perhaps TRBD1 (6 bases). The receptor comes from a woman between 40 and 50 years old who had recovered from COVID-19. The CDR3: CASSLGTAINQPQHF. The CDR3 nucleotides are TGTGCCAGCAGCTTGGGGACAGCGATCAATCAGCCCCAGCATTTT.